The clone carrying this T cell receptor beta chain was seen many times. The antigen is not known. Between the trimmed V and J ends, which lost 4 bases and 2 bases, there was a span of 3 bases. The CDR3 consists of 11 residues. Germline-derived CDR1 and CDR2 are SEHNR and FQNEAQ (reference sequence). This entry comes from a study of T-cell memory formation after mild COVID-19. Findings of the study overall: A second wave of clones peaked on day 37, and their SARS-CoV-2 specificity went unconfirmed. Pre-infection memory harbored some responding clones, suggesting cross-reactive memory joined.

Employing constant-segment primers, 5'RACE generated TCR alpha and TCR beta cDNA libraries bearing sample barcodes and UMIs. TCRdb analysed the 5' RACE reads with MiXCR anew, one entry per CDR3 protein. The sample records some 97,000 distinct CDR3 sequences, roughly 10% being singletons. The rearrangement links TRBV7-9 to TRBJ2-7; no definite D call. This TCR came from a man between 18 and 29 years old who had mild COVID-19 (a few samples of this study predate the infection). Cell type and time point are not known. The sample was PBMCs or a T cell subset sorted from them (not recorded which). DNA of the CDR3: TGTGCCAGCAGCTCCACCTACGAGCAGTACGTC. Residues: CASSSTYEQYV.